This entry describes one T cell receptor (beta chain). TCRdb's copy holds only in-frame clones and misses some; the assay was immunoSEQ multiplex PCR. Among around 60,000 clones listed, 87% were seen once. This sample is part of a study of OX40 agonist ivuxolimab in advanced cancers. V lost 10 bases to trimming and J lost 5 bases, with 14 bases between them. Per the germline V gene, CDR1 is MDHEN and CDR2 is SYDVKM. The length of the CDR3 is 12 residues. This rearrangement joins TRBV28 to TRBJ1-1; the D is unclear. This specimen was CD4+ or CD8+ T cells sorted from blood, taken in a trial of the OX40 agonist ivuxolimab. This TCR was sampled from an adult with an advanced solid tumor such as melanoma, head and neck, liver or kidney cancer. CDR3 nucleotides: TGTGCCACCCAACGGGGAGGGACTGAAGCTTTCTTT. Amino acid sequence: CATQRGGTEAFF.